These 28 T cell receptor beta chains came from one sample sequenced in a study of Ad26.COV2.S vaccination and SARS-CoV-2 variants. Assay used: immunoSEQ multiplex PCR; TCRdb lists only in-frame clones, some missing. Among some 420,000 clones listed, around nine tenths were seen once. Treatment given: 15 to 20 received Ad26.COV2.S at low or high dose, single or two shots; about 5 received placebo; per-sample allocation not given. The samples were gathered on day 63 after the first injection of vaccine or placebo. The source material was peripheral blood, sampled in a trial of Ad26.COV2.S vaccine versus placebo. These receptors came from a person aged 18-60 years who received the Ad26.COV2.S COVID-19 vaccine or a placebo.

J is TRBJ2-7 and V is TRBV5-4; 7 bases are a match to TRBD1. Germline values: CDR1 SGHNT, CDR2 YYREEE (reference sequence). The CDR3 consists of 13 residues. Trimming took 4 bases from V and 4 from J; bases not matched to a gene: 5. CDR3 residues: CASSRDSTYEQYF. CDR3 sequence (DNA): TGTGCCAGCAGCCGGGACAGTACATACGAGCAGTACTTC.

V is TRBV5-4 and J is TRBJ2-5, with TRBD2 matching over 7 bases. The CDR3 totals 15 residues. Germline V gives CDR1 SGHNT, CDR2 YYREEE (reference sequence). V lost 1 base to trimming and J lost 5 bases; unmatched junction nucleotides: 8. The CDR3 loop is CASSLQVGGSETQYF. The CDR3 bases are TGTGCCAGCAGCTTGCAAGTGGGGGGGTCGGAGACCCAGTACTTC. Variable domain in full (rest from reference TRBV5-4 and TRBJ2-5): ETGVTQSPTHLIKTRGQQVTLRCSSQSGHNTVSWYQQALGQGPQFIFQYYREEENGRGNFPPRFSGLQFPNYSSELNVNALELDDSALYLCASSLQVGGSETQYFGPGTRLLVL.

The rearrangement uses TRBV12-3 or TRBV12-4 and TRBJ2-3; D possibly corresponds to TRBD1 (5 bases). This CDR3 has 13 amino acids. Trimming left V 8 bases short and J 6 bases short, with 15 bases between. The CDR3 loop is CASQGSWVDTQYF. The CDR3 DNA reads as TGTGCCAGCCAGGGTTCGTGGGTTGATACGCAGTATTTT.

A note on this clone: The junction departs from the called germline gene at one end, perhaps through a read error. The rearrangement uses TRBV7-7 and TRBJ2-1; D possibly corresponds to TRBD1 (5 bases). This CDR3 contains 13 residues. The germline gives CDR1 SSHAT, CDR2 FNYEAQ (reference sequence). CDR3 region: CASSLDIYNEQFF. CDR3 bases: TGTGCTAGCAGCTTGGACATTTACAATGAGCAGTTCTTC.

CDR3 loop: CASSIWKNTEAFF. DNA of the CDR3: TGTGCCAGTAGTATTTGGAAGAACACTGAAGCTTTCTTT. The V call is TRBV19, the J call TRBJ1-1; no clear D. Trimming removed 3 bases from V and 1 base from J, with 6 bases in between. Germline assignment: CDR1 LNHDA and CDR2 SQIVND (reference sequence). This CDR3 spans 13 amino acids.

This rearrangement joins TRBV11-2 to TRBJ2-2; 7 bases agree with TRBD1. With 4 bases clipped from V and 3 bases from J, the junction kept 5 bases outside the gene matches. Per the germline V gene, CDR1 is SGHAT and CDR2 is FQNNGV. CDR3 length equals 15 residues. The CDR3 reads CASSYKTGHTGELFF. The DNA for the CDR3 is TGTGCCAGCAGCTACAAGACAGGGCACACCGGGGAGCTGTTTTTT.

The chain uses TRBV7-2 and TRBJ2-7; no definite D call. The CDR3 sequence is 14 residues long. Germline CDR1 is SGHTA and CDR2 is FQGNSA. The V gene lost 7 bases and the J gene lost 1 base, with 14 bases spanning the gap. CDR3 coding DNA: TGTGCCAGCAACCTCGTCGGGTCTTCCTACGAGCAGTACTTC. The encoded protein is CASNLVGSSYEQYF.

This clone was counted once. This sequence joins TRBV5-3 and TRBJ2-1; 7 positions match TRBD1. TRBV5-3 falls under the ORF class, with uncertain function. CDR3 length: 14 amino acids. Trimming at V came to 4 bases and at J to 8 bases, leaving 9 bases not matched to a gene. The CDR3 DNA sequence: TGTGCCAGAAGCCCCAAGGACAGGCCTCATGAGCAGTTCTTC. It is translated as CARSPKDRPHEQFF.

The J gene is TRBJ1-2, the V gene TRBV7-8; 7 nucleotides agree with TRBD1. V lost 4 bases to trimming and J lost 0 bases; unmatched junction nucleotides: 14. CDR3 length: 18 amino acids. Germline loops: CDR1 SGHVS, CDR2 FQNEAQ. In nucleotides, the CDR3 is TGTGCCAGCAGCTCCTACTCGGGACAGTTTTCTTCTAACTATGGCTACACCTTC. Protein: CASSSYSGQFSSNYGYTF.

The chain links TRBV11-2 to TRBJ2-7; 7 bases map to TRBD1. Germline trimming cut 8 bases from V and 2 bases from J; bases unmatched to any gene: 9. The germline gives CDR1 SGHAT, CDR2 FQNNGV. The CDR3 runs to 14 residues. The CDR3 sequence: CASVPGTDTYEQYF. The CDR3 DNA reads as TGTGCCAGCGTGCCCGGGACAGACACCTACGAGCAGTACTTC.

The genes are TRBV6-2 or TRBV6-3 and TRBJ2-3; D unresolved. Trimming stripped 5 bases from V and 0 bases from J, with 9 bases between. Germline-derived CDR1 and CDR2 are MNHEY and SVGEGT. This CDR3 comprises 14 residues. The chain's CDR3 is CASSPGVSTDTQYF. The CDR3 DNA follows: TGTGCCAGCAGTCCCGGAGTTAGCACAGATACGCAGTATTTT.

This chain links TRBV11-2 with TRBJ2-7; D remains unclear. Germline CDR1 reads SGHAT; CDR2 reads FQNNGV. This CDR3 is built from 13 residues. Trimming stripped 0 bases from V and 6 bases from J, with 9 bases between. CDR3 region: CASSLDRSSEQYF. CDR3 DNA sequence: TGTGCCAGCAGCTTAGATCGCAGTTCCGAGCAGTACTTC. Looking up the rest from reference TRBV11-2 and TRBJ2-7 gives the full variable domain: EAGVAQSPRYKIIEKRQSVAFWCNPISGHATLYWYQQILGQGPKLLIQFQNNGVVDDSQLPKDRFSAERLKGVDSTLKIQPAKLEDSAVYLCASSLDRSSEQYFGPGTRLTVT.

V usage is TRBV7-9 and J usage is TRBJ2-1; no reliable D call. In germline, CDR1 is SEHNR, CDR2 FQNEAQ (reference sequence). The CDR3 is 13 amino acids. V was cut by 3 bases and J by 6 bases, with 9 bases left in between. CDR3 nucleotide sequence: TGTGCCAGCAGCTTTGCCCCCTCCAATGAGCAGTTCTTC. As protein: CASSFAPSNEQFF. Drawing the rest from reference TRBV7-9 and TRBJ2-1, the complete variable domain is DTGVSQNPRHKITKRGQNVTFRCDPISEHNRLYWYRQTLGQGPEFLTYFQNEAQLEKSRLLSDRFSAERPKGSFSTLEIQRTEQGDSAMYLCASSFAPSNEQFFGPGTRLTVL.

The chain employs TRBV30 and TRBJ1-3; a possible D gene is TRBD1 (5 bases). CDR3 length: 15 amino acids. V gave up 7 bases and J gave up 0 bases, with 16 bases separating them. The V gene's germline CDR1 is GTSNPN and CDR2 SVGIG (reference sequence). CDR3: CAFSRGTSSGNTIYF. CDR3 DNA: TGTGCCTTCTCCCGGGGGACGTCCTCTGGAAACACCATATATTTT.

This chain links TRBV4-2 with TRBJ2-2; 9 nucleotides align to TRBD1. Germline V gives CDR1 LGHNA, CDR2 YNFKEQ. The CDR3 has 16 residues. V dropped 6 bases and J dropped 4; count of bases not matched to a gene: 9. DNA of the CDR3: TGTGCCAGCAGGTACCCCGGGACAGGGTCCACCGGGGAGCTGTTTTTT. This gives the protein CASRYPGTGSTGELFF.

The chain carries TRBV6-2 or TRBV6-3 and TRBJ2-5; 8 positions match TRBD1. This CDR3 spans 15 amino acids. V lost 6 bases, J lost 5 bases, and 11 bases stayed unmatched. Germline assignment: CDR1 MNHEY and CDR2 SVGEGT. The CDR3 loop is CASSNFPGGAETQYF. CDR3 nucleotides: TGTGCCAGCAGCAATTTTCCAGGGGGCGCGGAGACCCAGTACTTC.

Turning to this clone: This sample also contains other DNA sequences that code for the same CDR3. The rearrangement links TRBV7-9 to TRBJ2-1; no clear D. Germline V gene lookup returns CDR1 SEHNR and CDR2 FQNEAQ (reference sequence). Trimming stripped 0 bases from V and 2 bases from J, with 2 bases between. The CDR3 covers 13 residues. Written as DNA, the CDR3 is TGTGCCAGCAGCTTAGCGACCTACAATGAGCAGTTCTTC. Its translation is CASSLATYNEQFF.

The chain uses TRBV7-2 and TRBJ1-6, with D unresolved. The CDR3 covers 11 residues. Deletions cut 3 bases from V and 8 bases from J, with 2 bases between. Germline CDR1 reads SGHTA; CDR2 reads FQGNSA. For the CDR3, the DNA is TGTGCCAGCAGCTTTGATTCACCCCTCCACTTT. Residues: CASSFDSPLHF.

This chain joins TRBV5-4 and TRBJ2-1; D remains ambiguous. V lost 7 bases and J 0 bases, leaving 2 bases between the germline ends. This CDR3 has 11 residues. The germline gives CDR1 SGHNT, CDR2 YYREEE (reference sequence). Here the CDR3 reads CASSSYNEQFF. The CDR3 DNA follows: TGTGCCAGCTCCTCCTACAATGAGCAGTTCTTC.

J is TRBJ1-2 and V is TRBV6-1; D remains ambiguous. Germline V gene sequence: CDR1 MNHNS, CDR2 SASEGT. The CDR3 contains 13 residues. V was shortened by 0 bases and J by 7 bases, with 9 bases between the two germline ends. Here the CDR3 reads CASSEAPLGGYTF. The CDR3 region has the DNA TGTGCCAGCAGTGAAGCCCCCCTAGGTGGCTACACCTTC.

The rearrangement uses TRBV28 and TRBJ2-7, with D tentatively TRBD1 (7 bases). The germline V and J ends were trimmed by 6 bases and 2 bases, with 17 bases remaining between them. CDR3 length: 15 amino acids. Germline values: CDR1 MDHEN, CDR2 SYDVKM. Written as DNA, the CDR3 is TGTGCCAGCAGCGATAACAGGGGAGGCACCTACGAGCAGTACTTC. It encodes CASSDNRGGTYEQYF.

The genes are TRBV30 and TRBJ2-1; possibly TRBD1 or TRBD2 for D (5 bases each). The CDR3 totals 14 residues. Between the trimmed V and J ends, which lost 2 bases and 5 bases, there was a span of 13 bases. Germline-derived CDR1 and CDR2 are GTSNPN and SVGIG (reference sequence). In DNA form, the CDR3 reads TGTGCCTGGAGTTGGGGGAGCGACCACAATGAGCAGTTCTTC. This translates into CAWSWGSDHNEQFF.

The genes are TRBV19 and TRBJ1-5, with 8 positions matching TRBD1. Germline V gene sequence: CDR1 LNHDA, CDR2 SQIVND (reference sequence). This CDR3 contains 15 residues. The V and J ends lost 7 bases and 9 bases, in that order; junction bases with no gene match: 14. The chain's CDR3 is CASNVAGGYFWPQHF. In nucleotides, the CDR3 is TGTGCCAGTAATGTGGCAGGGGGCTATTTTTGGCCCCAGCATTTT.

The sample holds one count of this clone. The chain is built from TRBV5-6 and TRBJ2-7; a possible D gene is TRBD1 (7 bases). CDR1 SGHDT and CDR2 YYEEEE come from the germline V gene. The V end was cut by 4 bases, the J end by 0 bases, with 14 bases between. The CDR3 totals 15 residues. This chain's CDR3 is CASSGGTANSYEQYF. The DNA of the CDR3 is TGTGCCAGCAGCGGGGGGACAGCCAACTCCTACGAGCAGTACTTC.

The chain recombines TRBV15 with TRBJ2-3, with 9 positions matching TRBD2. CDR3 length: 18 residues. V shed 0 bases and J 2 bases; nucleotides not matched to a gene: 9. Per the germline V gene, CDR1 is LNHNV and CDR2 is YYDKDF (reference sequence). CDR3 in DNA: TGTGCCACCAGCAGAGATAAGAGCGGGGGGCCCCTCACAGATACGCAGTATTTT. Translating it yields CATSRDKSGGPLTDTQYF.

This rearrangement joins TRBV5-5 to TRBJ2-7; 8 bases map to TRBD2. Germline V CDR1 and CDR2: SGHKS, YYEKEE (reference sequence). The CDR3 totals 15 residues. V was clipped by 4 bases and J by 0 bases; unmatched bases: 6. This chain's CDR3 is CASSRGGTSSYEQYF. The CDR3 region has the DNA TGTGCCAGCAGCCGTGGTGGGACTAGCTCCTACGAGCAGTACTTC.

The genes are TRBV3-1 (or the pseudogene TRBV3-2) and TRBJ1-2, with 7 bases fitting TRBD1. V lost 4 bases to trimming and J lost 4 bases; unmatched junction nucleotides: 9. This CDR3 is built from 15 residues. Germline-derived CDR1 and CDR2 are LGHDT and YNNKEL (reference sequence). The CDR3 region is CASSLRRGRGYGYTF. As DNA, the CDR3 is TGTGCCAGCAGCCTACGGAGGGGGCGCGGCTATGGCTACACCTTC.

The CDR3 is CASSSGQGGGSPLHF. The DNA of the CDR3 is TGTGCCAGCAGCTCGGGACAGGGCGGAGGTTCACCCCTCCACTTT. V gene TRBV7-2 combines with J gene TRBJ1-6; 9 bases are a match to TRBD1. The CDR3 is 15 residues long. From germline, CDR1 is SGHTA and CDR2 FQGNSA. After removal of 4 bases from V and 9 bases from J, the junction contained 7 bases not matched to a gene.